These 29 T cell receptor beta chains were all obtained from the same sample, sequenced in a study of PD-L1 blockade in urothelial cancer. Stated time point: pretreatment peripheral blood. TCRdb's copy holds only in-frame clones and misses some; the assay was immunoSEQ multiplex PCR. In the table there are approximately 88,000 clones, 65% to 85% of which are singletons. This specimen was PBMCs, taken around atezolizumab (anti-PD-L1) treatment. The receptor source for this set is a man in his 60s with urothelial cancer.

The chain uses TRBV28 and TRBJ2-7; 8 bases align to TRBD1. With 6 bases clipped from V and 3 bases from J, the junction kept 10 bases outside the gene matches. CDR1 and CDR2 from the germline V gene are MDHEN and SYDVKM. The CDR3 loop spans 15 amino acids. The CDR3 loop reads CASRPGTGVFYEQYF. The DNA of the CDR3 is TGTGCCAGCAGACCAGGGACAGGTGTGTTCTACGAGCAGTACTTC.

V gene TRBV6-1 combines with J gene TRBJ1-5; 7 bases align to TRBD1. The germline V gene has CDR1 MNHNS and CDR2 SASEGT. This CDR3 region has 15 residues. V shed 2 bases, J shed 6 bases, and the junction held 7 bases outside the gene matches. This chain's CDR3 is CASSERGRVSQPQHF. For the CDR3, the DNA is TGTGCCAGCAGTGAAAGGGGGCGCGTAAGTCAGCCCCAGCATTTT.

J is TRBJ1-2 and V is TRBV27; tentatively, D is TRBD1 (6 bases). Trimming removed 3 bases from V and 7 bases from J, with 12 bases in between. CDR3 size: 13 residues. Per germline, CDR1 MNHEY and CDR2 SMNVEV (reference sequence). The chain's CDR3 is CASSFGDRSGYTF. The DNA for the CDR3 is TGTGCCAGCAGTTTTGGAGACAGGTCTGGCTACACCTTC.

About this clone itself: Mismatch with germline at one junction end may stem from a read error. The sample contains more than one DNA sequence encoding this CDR3. The V gene is TRBV5-1, the J gene TRBJ2-7; tentative D call: TRBD2 (5 bases). This CDR3 spans 19 amino acids. Germline CDR1 is SGHRS and CDR2 is YFSETQ. The CDR3 loop is CASSLAGDPLKGSSYEQYF. In DNA, the CDR3 is TGTGCCAGCAGCTTGGCCGGGGATCCCTTAAAAGGGAGCTCCTACGAGCAGTACTTC.

The chain is built from TRBV7-9 and TRBJ2-2, with D unclear. Deletions cut 2 bases from V and 5 bases from J, with 12 bases between. This CDR3 contains 15 residues. The germline CDR1 and CDR2 sequences are SEHNR and FQNEAQ (reference sequence). In DNA, the CDR3 is TGTGCCAGCAGCTTACGTACCGACGGGACCGGGGAGCTGTTTTTT. As protein: CASSLRTDGTGELFF. The full variable domain, with the rest looked up from reference TRBV7-9 and TRBJ2-2, is DTGVSQNPRHKITKRGQNVTFRCDPISEHNRLYWYRQTLGQGPEFLTYFQNEAQLEKSRLLSDRFSAERPKGSFSTLEIQRTEQGDSAMYLCASSLRTDGTGELFFGEGSRLTVL.

The J gene is TRBJ1-1, the V gene TRBV5-6; D might be TRBD1 (5 bases). The CDR3 totals 14 residues. Germline lookup yields CDR1 SGHDT and CDR2 YYEEEE. V was trimmed by 3 bases and J by 4 bases, leaving 13 bases between them. CDR3 sequence reads: CASSSRIGGTEAFF. DNA of the CDR3: TGTGCCAGCAGCTCCCGGATCGGGGGCACTGAAGCTTTCTTT.

This chain links TRBV7-2 with TRBJ2-1; 13 bases are a match to TRBD2. V trimming: 3 bases; J trimming: 3 bases; junction bases outside the gene matches: 5. CDR1 and CDR2 (germline): SGHTA, FQGNSA. The CDR3 totals 17 residues. The chain's CDR3 is CASSLAGTSGNYNEQFF. The DNA of the CDR3 is TGTGCCAGCAGCTTGGCCGGGACTAGCGGGAACTACAATGAGCAGTTCTTC.

The chain uses TRBV7-8 and TRBJ2-1; 12 nucleotides line up with TRBD2. Germline V gene lookup returns CDR1 SGHVS and CDR2 FQNEAQ. V lost 4 bases to trimming and J lost 9 bases; unmatched junction nucleotides: 10. The CDR3 is made up of 16 amino acids. CDR3 sequence: CASSSLAGGPGPEQFF. For the CDR3, the DNA is TGTGCCAGCAGCTCCCTAGCGGGGGGGCCTGGTCCTGAGCAGTTCTTC.

This rearrangement joins TRBV7-8 to TRBJ1-1; TRBD1 might be the D (6 bases). Germline CDR1 SGHVS, CDR2 FQNEAQ. The CDR3 has 13 amino acids. The ends were cut back, 5 bases at V and 11 bases at J, with 18 bases in the middle. The CDR3 here is CASSDPGDTGAFF. The CDR3 nucleotides are TGTGCCAGCAGCGATCCCGGTGACACAGGGGCTTTCTTT.

This chain uses TRBV9 with TRBJ1-3, with no clear D. The ends were cut back, 0 bases at V and 4 bases at J, with 8 bases in the middle. There are 14 residues in the CDR3. In germline, CDR1 is SGDLS, CDR2 YYNGEE. CDR3 loop: CASSVETGGNTIYF. CDR3 in DNA: TGTGCCAGCAGCGTAGAGACCGGGGGAAACACCATATATTTT.

This clone is a singleton in its sample. This sequence joins TRBV19 and TRBJ2-5; D possibly corresponds to TRBD2 (5 bases). This CDR3 has 15 amino acids. Trimming removed 8 bases from V and 0 bases from J, with 16 bases in between. CDR1 LNHDA and CDR2 SQIVND come from the germline V gene (reference sequence). The CDR3 DNA is TGTGCCAGTGGGCGTGTGGGAGCGTACCAAGAGACCCAGTACTTC. This encodes CASGRVGAYQETQYF.

The genes are TRBV19 and TRBJ2-7; 9 nucleotides align to TRBD1. J gave up 2 bases and V 8 bases, and 13 bases lay outside the gene matches. Germline V gives CDR1 LNHDA, CDR2 SQIVND (reference sequence). CDR3 length: 16 residues. Here the CDR3 reads CASQLSGQGQTYEQYF. Here the CDR3 DNA reads TGTGCCAGTCAATTATCGGGACAGGGACAAACCTACGAGCAGTACTTC.

The rearrangement joins TRBV7-8 to TRBJ1-4, with unresolved D. Germline-derived CDR1 and CDR2 are SGHVS and FQNEAQ. V lost 1 base and J 8 bases, leaving 14 bases between the germline ends. This CDR3 is 15 amino acids long. The DNA of the CDR3 is TGTGCCAGCAGCTTAGTCGGATCCCTGGGCGAAAAACTGTTTTTT. This sequence encodes CASSLVGSLGEKLFF.

V usage is TRBV28 and J usage is TRBJ2-7, with 9 nucleotides matching TRBD2. Germline CDR1 reads MDHEN; CDR2 reads SYDVKM. The ends lost 6 bases at V and 2 bases at J; junction bases unmatched: 8. CDR3 length equals 15 residues. The CDR3 loop is CASSRRVAGAYEQYF. The CDR3 region has the DNA TGTGCCAGCAGCCGACGGGTAGCGGGAGCCTACGAGCAGTACTTC.

V usage is TRBV5-6 and J usage is TRBJ1-1; 7 bases map to TRBD1. The CDR3 runs to 15 residues. The V segment lost 3 bases and the J segment 1 base; nucleotides outside the gene matches: 6. CDR1 is SGHDT, CDR2 YYEEEE, per germline. The CDR3 DNA is TGTGCCAGCAGCTACCCGACAGGGTGGAACACTGAAGCTTTCTTT. Its protein is CASSYPTGWNTEAFF.

This chain connects TRBV28 to TRBJ1-2; 10 bases line up with TRBD1. The J segment lost 1 base and the V segment lost 5 bases, leaving 7 bases of the junction unmatched. The CDR3 extends over 16 amino acids. Germline values: CDR1 MDHEN, CDR2 SYDVKM. In DNA, the CDR3 is TGTGCCAGCAGTACGGGACAGGGGACGATTAACTATGGCTACACCTTC. Its protein product is CASSTGQGTINYGYTF.

The chain recombines TRBV29-1 with TRBJ2-1; 12 positions agree with TRBD1. The CDR3 contains 15 residues. V dropped 8 bases and J dropped 6; count of bases not matched to a gene: 11. The germline CDR1 and CDR2 sequences are SQVTM and ANQGSEA. The CDR3 DNA sequence: TGCAGCCTTCAGGGACAGGGGGCGCGTTCCAATGAGCAGTTCTTC. As protein: CSLQGQGARSNEQFF.

The V call is TRBV19, the J call TRBJ1-1; no reliable D call. The V end was cut by 6 bases, the J end by 4 bases, with 15 bases between. The length of the CDR3 is 14 residues. Germline assignment: CDR1 LNHDA and CDR2 SQIVND (reference sequence). The CDR3 DNA reads TGTGCCAGTAGCAAAGACTTCCGGGGCACTGAAGCTTTCTTT. Amino acids: CASSKDFRGTEAFF.

V is TRBV30 and J is TRBJ2-7; no definite D call. Germline V lookup: CDR1 GTSNPN, CDR2 SVGIG (reference sequence). With 0 bases removed from V and 5 bases from J, the gap between germline ends came to 11 bases. This CDR3 has 13 amino acids. For the CDR3, the DNA is TGTGCCTGGAGTGTACAGCTGAAGGACGAGCAGTACTTC. This gives the protein CAWSVQLKDEQYF.

The chain couples TRBV4-3 to TRBJ2-3; 9 bases fit TRBD1. V dropped 4 bases and J dropped 5; count of bases not matched to a gene: 4. In germline, CDR1 is LGHNA, CDR2 YSLEER. The CDR3 totals 14 residues. In DNA, the CDR3 is TGCGCCAGCAGCCTCGGGACAGGGATAGATACGCAGTATTTT. As protein: CASSLGTGIDTQYF.

The rearrangement links TRBV9 to TRBJ2-1, with TRBD2 identical over 10 bases. This CDR3 region has 16 residues. Per germline, CDR1 SGDLS and CDR2 YYNGEE. V trimming: 4 bases; J trimming: 1 base; junction bases outside the gene matches: 5. The CDR3 sequence: CASSPLAGESYNEQFF. The CDR3 DNA reads as TGTGCCAGCAGCCCCCTAGCGGGAGAATCCTACAATGAGCAGTTCTTC. Combining the CDR3 with reference TRBV9 and TRBJ2-1 gives the whole variable domain DSGVTQTPKHLITATGQRVTLRCSPRSGDLSVYWYQQSLDQGLQFLIQYYNGEERAKGNILERFSAQQFPDLHSELNLSSLELGDSALYFCASSPLAGESYNEQFFGPGTRLTVL.

The V gene is TRBV13, the J gene TRBJ1-1; perhaps TRBD1 as D (5 bases). Germline assignment: CDR1 PRHDT and CDR2 FYEKMQ (reference sequence). Trimming removed 3 bases at V and 1 base at J, with 6 bases between. The CDR3 length is 13 residues. The CDR3 is CASSFRGNTEAFF. DNA of the CDR3: TGTGCCAGCAGCTTTAGGGGGAACACTGAAGCTTTCTTT.

This clone was seen more than once but under ten times. The rearrangement joins TRBV18 to TRBJ2-7, with D perhaps matching TRBD2 (6 bases). Germline CDR1 and CDR2: KGHSH and LQKENI. This CDR3 comprises 12 residues. Trimming took off 3 bases at V and 3 bases at J, with 6 bases between the two ends. In nucleotides, the CDR3 is TGTGCCAGCTCACCGACTAGCTACGAGCAGTACTTC. Translating gives CASSPTSYEQYF.

The chain couples TRBV28 to TRBJ1-4; D uncertain. Germline V gene sequence: CDR1 MDHEN, CDR2 SYDVKM. The CDR3 extends over 15 amino acids. Trimming pared 7 bases from V and 0 bases from J, leaving 12 bases between. CDR3 in DNA: TGTGCCAGCACCCGATATACTGCAACTAATGAAAAACTGTTTTTT. Translated: CASTRYTATNEKLFF.

The V gene is TRBV19, the J gene TRBJ2-1; 9 nucleotides agree with TRBD2. V dropped 6 bases and J dropped 0; count of bases not matched to a gene: 9. The CDR3 runs 17 residues. Per germline, CDR1 LNHDA and CDR2 SQIVND (reference sequence). The CDR3 bases are TGTGCCAGTAGAGGGGGTCGTAGCGGGAGCTCCTACAATGAGCAGTTCTTC. Amino acids: CASRGGRSGSSYNEQFF. Looking up the rest from reference TRBV19 and TRBJ2-1 gives the full variable domain: DGGITQSPKYLFRKEGQNVTLSCEQNLNHDAMYWYRQDPGQGLRLIYYSQIVNDFQKGDIAEGYSVSREKKESFPLTVTSAQKNPTAFYLCASRGGRSGSSYNEQFFGPGTRLTVL.

This clone was counted once. The chain recombines TRBV7-3 with TRBJ1-1, with 8 positions matching TRBD1. The CDR3 is 15 residues long. V lost 5 bases to trimming and J lost 0 bases; unmatched junction nucleotides: 5. Germline assignment: CDR1 SGHTA and CDR2 FQGTGA. The CDR3 bases are TGTGCCAGCAGCAGCGGACAGGGCTTGAACACTGAAGCTTTCTTT. Translating it yields CASSSGQGLNTEAFF.

The chain uses TRBV30 and TRBJ1-5; possibly TRBD1 for D (6 bases). This CDR3 comprises 13 residues. Germline lookup yields CDR1 GTSNPN and CDR2 SVGIG (reference sequence). The V end was cut by 4 bases, the J end by 6 bases, with 13 bases between. CDR3 bases: TGTGCCTGGAACAGGGATGTAGGTCAGCCCCAGCATTTT. Residues: CAWNRDVGQPQHF.

This chain joins TRBV5-5 and TRBJ2-2; 10 bases are shared with TRBD2. Germline CDR1 SGHKS, CDR2 YYEKEE (reference sequence). Trimming cost V 3 bases and J 4 bases; bases outside gene matches: 3. This CDR3 has 15 residues. The CDR3 protein is CASSSAGGLTGELFF. The CDR3 region has the DNA TGTGCCAGCAGCTCAGCGGGGGGGCTCACCGGGGAGCTGTTTTTT.

J is TRBJ1-1 and V is TRBV6-5; D remains unclear. V lost 6 bases to trimming and J lost 4 bases, with 9 bases between them. Germline assignment: CDR1 MNHEY and CDR2 SVGAGI. This CDR3 is built from 12 residues. The DNA of the CDR3 is TGTGCCAGCAGCCGGGTTGGCACTGAAGCTTTCTTT. Its protein is CASSRVGTEAFF.